This paragraph covers one T cell receptor (beta chain) sequence. Germline CDR1 reads SGHNT; CDR2 reads YENEEA. The CDR3 runs 15 residues. The V end was cut by 3 bases, the J end by 2 bases, with 12 bases between. All recovered Cohort 3 donors got two negative PCRs, got clearance, or saw symptom resolution. Sequencing was performed with immunoSEQ multiplex PCR; in TCRdb, only in-frame clones are kept and a portion is missing. The sample yields approximately 270,000 clones, approximately 85% seen once. These data originate in a study of blood T cell repertoires in COVID-19. On the study more broadly: COVID-19 samples from acute and convalescent phases originated in the United States, Italy and Spain. Sources were T cells, B-cell-depleted T cells, or PBMCs; the material itself was cDNA or gDNA.

The chain has TRBV11-3 and TRBJ2-3; TRBD2 is a possible D gene (6 bases). The TCR originated in a woman in her 30s who had recovered from COVID-19. The sample was PBMCs or T cells enriched from blood (not recorded which). CDR3 bases: TGTGCCAGCAGCTTTGGGGCGCGGGACACAGATACGCAGTATTTT. It specifies CASSFGARDTDTQYF.